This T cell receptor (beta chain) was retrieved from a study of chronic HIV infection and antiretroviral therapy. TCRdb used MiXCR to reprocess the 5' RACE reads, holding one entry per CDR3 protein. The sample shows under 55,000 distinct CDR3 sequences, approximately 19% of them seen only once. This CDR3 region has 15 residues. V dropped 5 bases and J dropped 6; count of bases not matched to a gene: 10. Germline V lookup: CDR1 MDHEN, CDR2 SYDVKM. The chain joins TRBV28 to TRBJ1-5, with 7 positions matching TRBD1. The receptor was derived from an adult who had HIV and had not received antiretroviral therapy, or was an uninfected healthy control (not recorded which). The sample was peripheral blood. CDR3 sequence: CASSPGRGPSQPQHF. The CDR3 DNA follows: TGTGCCAGCAGTCCTGGGAGGGGGCCCAGTCAGCCCCAGCATTTT.